This T cell receptor (beta chain) comes out of a study of T cell responses to AZD1222 COVID-19 vaccine. Whole-study findings and limits: Repertoires were sampled only after the peak T cell response.

Some clones are missing from TCRdb's copy, which holds only in-frame ones; the method was immunoSEQ multiplex PCR. The sample includes about 150,000 clones, 88% seen only once; the top ten take less than 3.5%. Deletions cut 0 bases from V and 9 bases from J, with 11 bases between. The CDR3 sequence is 13 residues long. Germline V lookup: CDR1 LGHNA, CDR2 YSLEER. As for this clone: Antigen unknown.

The origin of this receptor is an adult in good health. The input for sequencing was peripheral blood, taken on day 0 of AZD1222 vaccination. The chain employs TRBV4-3 and TRBJ1-1; unclear D gene. This CDR3 reads CASSQDRQQKAFF. In DNA form, the CDR3 reads TGCGCCAGCAGCCAAGATAGGCAGCAGAAAGCTTTCTTT.